Listed here are 6 T cell receptor beta chains from one sample, sequenced in a study of blood T cells in healthy people across ages. For the second PCR, which ran for roughly 6 to 12 cycles, a sample-barcoded 5' primer and a J-beta primer mix were used. TCRdb recomputed calls from the 5' RACE reads with MiXCR, one row per CDR3 protein. The sample has about 290,000 distinct CDR3 sequences; roughly 29% are singletons. Sequenced input: blood. Every receptor here comes from a woman in her 70s in good health.

Concerning this clonotype: Sequence at one end of the junction differs from germline and may be a read error. As DNA, the CDR3 is TGCAGTGCCACCGGGACTAGCAAATCCTACAGTGAGCAGTTCTTC. Its translation is CSATGTSKSYSEQFF. This chain uses TRBV20-1 with TRBJ2-1; 9 positions agree with TRBD2. This CDR3 spans 15 amino acids. CDR1 is DFQATT and CDR2 is SNEGSKA in the germline V gene (reference sequence).

The chain uses TRBV28 and TRBJ2-3; 9 bases line up with TRBD2. V shed 9 bases, J shed 7 bases, and the junction held 14 bases outside the gene matches. The CDR3 contains 15 residues. Germline lookup yields CDR1 MDHEN and CDR2 SYDVKM. The CDR3, as DNA: TGTGCCAGTCAAACCCCGGCGGGGGGGGAACATACGCAGTATTTT. Its translation: CASQTPAGGEHTQYF.

This clonotype was observed a few times. This chain uses TRBV20-1 with TRBJ2-3; D perhaps matches TRBD2 (5 bases). Germline assignment: CDR1 DFQATT and CDR2 SNEGSKA (reference sequence). The CDR3 length is 16 residues. The V end lost 5 bases, the J end lost 0 bases, and 18 bases lay between the germline ends. CDR3 sequence reads: CSAPPVERRSTDTQYF. The CDR3 DNA reads TGCAGTGCTCCCCCCGTGGAGCGGAGAAGCACAGATACGCAGTATTTT.

This clonotype was observed a single time. The genes are TRBV7-9 and TRBJ2-5; D uncertain. The germline V and J ends were trimmed by 5 bases and 5 bases, with 12 bases remaining between them. Germline CDR1 and CDR2: SEHNR and FQNEAQ (reference sequence). The CDR3 is 13 residues long. The CDR3 sequence: CASSRTSLETQYF. CDR3 nucleotide sequence: TGTGCCAGCAGCCGTACCAGTCTGGAGACCCAGTACTTC.

The V call is TRBV12-3 or TRBV12-4, the J call TRBJ2-7; 8 nucleotides align to TRBD1. The junction had 11 bases not matched to a gene; V was cut back by 10 bases and J by 3 bases. The CDR3 totals 14 residues. CDR3 sequence: CATGGRTGGYEQYF. The DNA for the CDR3 is TGTGCCACCGGAGGCCGTACAGGGGGCTACGAGCAGTACTTC.

This clonotype was detected many times. The rearrangement joins TRBV7-8 to TRBJ2-5, with 10 bases aligning to TRBD1. V shed 1 base, J shed 4 bases, and the junction held 3 bases outside the gene matches. Germline V CDR1 and CDR2: SGHVS, FQNEAQ. This CDR3 has 15 residues. The CDR3 spells CASSLVRQGAETQYF. CDR3 DNA: TGTGCCAGCAGCTTAGTCCGACAGGGGGCAGAGACCCAGTACTTC. The full variable domain, with the rest looked up from reference TRBV7-8 and TRBJ2-5, is GAGVSQSPRYKVAKRGQDVALRCDPISGHVSLFWYQQALGQGPEFLTYFQNEAQLDKSGLPSDRFFAERPEGSVSTLKIQRTQQEDSAVYLCASSLVRQGAETQYFGPGTRLLVL.